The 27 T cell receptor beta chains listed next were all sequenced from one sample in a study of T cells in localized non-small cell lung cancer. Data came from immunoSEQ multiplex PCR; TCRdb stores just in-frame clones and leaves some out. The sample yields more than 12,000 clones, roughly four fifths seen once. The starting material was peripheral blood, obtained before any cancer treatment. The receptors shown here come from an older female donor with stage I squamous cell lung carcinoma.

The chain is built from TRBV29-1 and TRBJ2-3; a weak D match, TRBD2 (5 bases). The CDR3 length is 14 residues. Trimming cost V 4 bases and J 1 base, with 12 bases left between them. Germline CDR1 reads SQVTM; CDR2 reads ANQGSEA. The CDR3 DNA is TGCAGCGTTGCCGGGGTTTATGGCACAGATACGCAGTATTTT. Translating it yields CSVAGVYGTDTQYF.

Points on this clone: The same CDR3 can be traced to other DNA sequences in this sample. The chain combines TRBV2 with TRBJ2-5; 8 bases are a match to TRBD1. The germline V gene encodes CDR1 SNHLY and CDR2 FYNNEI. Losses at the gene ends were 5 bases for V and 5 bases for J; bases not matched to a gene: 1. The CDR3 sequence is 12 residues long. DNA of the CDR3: TGTGCCAGCAGTAGGGACAGGGAGACCCAGTACTTC. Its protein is CASSRDRETQYF.

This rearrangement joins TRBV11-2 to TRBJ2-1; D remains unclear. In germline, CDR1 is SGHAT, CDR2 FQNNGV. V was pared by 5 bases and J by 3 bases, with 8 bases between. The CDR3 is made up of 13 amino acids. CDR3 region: CASSTDNYNEQFF. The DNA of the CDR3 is TGTGCCAGCAGCACCGACAACTACAATGAGCAGTTCTTC.

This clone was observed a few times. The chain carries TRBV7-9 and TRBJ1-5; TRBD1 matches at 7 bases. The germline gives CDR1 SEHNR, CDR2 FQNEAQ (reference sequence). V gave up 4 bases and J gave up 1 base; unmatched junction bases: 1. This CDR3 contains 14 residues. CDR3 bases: TGTGCCAGCAGCTCACAGGGGAGCAATCAGCCCCAGCATTTT. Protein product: CASSSQGSNQPQHF.

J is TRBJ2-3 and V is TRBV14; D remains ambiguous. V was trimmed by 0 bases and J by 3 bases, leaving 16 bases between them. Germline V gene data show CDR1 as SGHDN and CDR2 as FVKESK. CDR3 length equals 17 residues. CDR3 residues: CASSQEAPYFPTDTQYF. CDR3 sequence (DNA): TGTGCCAGCAGCCAAGAAGCGCCATATTTCCCGACAGATACGCAGTATTTT.

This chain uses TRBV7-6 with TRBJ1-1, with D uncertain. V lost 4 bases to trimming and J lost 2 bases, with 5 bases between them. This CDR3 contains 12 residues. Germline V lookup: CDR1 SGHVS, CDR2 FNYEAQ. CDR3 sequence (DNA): TGTGCCAGCAGCTCCCCCAACACTGAAGCTTTCTTT. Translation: CASSSPNTEAFF.

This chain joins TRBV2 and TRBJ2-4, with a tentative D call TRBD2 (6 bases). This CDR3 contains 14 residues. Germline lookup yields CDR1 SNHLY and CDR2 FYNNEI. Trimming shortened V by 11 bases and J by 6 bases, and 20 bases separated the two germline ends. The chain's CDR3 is CASMVRGNRNIQYF. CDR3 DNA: TGTGCCTCAATGGTACGGGGGAATAGAAACATTCAGTACTTC. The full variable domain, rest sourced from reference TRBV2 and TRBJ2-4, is EPEVTQTPSHQVTQMGQEVILRCVPISNHLYFYWYRQILGQKVEFLVSFYNNEISEKSEIFDDQFSVERPDGSNFTLKIRSTKLEDSAMYFCASMVRGNRNIQYFGAGTRLSVL.

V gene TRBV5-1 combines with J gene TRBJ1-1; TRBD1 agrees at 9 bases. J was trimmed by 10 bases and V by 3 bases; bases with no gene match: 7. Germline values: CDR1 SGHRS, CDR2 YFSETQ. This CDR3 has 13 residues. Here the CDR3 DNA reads TGCGCCAGCAGCTCCGACAGGGGGATCGGAGCTTTCTTT. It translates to CASSSDRGIGAFF.

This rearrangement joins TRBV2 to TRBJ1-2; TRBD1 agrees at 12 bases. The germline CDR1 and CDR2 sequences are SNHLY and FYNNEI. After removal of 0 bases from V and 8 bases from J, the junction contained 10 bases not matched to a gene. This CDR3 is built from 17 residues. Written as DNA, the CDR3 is TGTGCCAGCAGTGAAGCGCAGCGGGACAGGGGGCGCCGAGGCTACACCTTC. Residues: CASSEAQRDRGRRGYTF.

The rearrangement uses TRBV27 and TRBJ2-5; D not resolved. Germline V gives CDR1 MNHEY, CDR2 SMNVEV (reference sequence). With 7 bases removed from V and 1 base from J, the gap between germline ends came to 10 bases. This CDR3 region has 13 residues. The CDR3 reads CASTHRPQETQYF. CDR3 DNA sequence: TGTGCCAGCACCCACCGCCCCCAAGAGACCCAGTACTTC.

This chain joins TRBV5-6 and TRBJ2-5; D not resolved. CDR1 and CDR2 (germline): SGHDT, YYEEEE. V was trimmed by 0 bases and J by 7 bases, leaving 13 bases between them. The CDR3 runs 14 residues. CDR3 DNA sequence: TGTGCCAGCAGCTTGGGGTTGTCCTCGGGGACCCAGTACTTC. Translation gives CASSLGLSSGTQYF.

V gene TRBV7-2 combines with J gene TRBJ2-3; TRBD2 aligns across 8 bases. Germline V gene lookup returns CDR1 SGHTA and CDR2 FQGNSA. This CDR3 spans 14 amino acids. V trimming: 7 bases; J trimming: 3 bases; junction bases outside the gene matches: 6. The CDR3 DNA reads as TGTGCCAGCACGCCGGGACTAGAAACAGATACGCAGTATTTT. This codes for CASTPGLETDTQYF.

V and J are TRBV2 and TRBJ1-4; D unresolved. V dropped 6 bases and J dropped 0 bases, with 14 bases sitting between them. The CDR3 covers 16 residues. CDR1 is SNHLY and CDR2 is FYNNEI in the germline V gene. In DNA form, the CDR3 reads TGTGCCAGCAGACGCCGATACCTTGCAACTAATGAAAAACTGTTTTTT. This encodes CASRRRYLATNEKLFF.

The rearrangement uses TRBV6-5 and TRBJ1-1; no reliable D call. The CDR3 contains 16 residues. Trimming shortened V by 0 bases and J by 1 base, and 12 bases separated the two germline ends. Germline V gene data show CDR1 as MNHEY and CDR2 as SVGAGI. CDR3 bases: TGTGCCAGCAGTTACTCGGACGCAGGAGCGAACACTGAAGCTTTCTTT. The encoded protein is CASSYSDAGANTEAFF.

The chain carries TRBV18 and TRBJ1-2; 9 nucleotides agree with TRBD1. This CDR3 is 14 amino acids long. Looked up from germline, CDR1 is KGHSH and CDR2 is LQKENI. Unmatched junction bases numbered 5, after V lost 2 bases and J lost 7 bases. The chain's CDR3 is CASSPEGQGSGYTF. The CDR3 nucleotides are TGTGCCAGCTCACCAGAGGGACAGGGAAGTGGCTACACCTTC.

This chain's CDR3 is CASSLIGGTDTQYF. DNA of the CDR3: TGTGCCAGCAGCTTGATAGGGGGCACAGATACGCAGTATTTT. This chain joins TRBV5-4 and TRBJ2-3; weak D call: TRBD1 (5 bases). The germline gives CDR1 SGHNT, CDR2 YYREEE (reference sequence). The CDR3 consists of 14 residues. With 1 base removed from V and 1 base from J, the gap between germline ends came to 7 bases.

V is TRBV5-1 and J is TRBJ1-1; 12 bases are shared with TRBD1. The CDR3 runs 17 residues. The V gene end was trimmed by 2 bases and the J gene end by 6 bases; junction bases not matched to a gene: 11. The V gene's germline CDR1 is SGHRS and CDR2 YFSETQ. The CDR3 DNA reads TGCGCCAGCAGCTTTTTTCCGGGACAGGGGGCTTCTGCTGAAGCTTTCTTT. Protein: CASSFFPGQGASAEAFF. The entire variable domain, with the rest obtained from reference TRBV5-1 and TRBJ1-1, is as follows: KAGVTQTPRYLIKTRGQQVTLSCSPISGHRSVSWYQQTPGQGLQFLFEYFSETQRNKGNFPGRFSGRQFSNSRSEMNVSTLELGDSALYLCASSFFPGQGASAEAFFGQGTRLTVV.

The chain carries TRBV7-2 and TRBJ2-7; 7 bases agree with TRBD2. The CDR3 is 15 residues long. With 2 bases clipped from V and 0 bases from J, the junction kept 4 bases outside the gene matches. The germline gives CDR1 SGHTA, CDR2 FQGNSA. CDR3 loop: CASSLKRGFSYEQYF. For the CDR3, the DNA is TGTGCCAGCAGCTTAAAGCGGGGATTCTCCTACGAGCAGTACTTC.

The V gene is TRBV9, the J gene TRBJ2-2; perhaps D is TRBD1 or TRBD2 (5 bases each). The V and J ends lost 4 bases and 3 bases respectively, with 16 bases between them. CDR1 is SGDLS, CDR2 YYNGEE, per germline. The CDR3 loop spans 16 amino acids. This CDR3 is CASSTGTGKDTGELFF. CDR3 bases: TGTGCCAGCAGCACCGGGACCGGGAAAGACACCGGGGAGCTGTTTTTT.

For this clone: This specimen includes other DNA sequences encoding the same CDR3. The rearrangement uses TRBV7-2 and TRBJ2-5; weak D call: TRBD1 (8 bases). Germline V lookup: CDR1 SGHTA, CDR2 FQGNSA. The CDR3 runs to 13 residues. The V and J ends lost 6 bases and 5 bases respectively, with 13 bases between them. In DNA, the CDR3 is TGTGCCAGCAGTTACAGGGGGGGGGAGACCCAGTACTTC. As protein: CASSYRGGETQYF.

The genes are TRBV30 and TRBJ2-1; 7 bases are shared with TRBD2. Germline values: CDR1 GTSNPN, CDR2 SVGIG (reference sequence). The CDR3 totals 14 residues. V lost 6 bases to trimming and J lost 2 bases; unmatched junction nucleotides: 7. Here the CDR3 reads CACKRGLAYNEQFF. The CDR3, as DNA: TGTGCCTGTAAAAGAGGACTAGCCTACAATGAGCAGTTCTTC.

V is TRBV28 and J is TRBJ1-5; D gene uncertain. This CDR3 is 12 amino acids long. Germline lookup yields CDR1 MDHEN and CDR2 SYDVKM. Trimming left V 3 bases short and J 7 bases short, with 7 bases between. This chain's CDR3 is CASSFLNQPQHF. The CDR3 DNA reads TGTGCCAGCAGTTTTTTAAACCAGCCCCAGCATTTT.

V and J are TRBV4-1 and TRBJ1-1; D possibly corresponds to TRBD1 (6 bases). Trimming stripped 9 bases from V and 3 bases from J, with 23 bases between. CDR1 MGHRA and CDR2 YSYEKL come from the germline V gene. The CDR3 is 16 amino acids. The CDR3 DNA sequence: TGCGCCAGGGGAGGGGAGCAGGGGCGGGTTTACACTGAAGCTTTCTTT. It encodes CARGGEQGRVYTEAFF.

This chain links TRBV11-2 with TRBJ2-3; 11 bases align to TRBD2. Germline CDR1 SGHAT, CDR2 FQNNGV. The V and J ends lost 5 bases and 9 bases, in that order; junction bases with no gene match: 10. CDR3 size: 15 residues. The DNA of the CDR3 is TGTGCCAGCAGCCCTCAACTAGCGGGGGCACGGACGCAGTATTTT. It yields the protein CASSPQLAGARTQYF.

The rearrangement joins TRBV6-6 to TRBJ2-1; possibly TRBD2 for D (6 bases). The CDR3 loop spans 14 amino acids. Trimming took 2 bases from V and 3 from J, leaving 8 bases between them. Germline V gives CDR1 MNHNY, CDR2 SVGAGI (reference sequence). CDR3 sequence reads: CASSYGGYYNEQFF. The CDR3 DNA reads TGTGCCAGCAGTTACGGAGGGTACTACAATGAGCAGTTCTTC.

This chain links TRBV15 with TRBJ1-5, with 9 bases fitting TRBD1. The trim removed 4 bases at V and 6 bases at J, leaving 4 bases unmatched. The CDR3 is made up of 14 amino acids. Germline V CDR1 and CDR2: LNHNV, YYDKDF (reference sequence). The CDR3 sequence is CATSIGTGFQPQHF. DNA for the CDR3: TGTGCCACCAGCATAGGGACAGGGTTTCAGCCCCAGCATTTT.

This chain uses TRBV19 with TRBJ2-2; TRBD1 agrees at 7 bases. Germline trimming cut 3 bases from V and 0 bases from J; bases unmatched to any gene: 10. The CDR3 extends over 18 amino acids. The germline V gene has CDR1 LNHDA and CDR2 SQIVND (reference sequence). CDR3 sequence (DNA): TGTGCCAGTAGTATCTCGACAGGGATTAACGCGAACACCGGGGAGCTGTTTTTT. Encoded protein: CASSISTGINANTGELFF.